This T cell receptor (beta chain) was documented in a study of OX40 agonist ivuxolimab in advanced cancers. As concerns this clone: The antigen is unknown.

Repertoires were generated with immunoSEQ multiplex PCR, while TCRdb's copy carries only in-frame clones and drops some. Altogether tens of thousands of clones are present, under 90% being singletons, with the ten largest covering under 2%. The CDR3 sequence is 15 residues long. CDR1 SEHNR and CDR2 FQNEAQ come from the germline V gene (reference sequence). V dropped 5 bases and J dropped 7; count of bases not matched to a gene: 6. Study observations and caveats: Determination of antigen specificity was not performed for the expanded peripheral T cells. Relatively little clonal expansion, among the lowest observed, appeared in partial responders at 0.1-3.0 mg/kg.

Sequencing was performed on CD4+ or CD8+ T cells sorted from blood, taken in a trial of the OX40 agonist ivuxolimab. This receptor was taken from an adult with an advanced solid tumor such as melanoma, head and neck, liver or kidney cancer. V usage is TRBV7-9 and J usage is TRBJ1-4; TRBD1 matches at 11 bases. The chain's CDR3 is CASSDRDRGVEKLFF. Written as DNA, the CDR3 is TGTGCCAGCAGCGATCGGGACAGGGGGGTTGAAAAACTGTTTTTT.